This passage covers 32 T cell receptor beta chains from one sample sequenced in a study of beta chain features in type 1 diabetes. Whole-study results and caveats: Shorter TCRB CDR3s, moderately but significantly so, were found in Type 1 diabetes patients in all four CD4+ subsets.

What these receptors recognize is not known. Reverse transcription of all isolated RNA meant that expressed TCRB transcripts were sequenced. Profiling relied on immunoSEQ multiplex PCR, and the TCRdb table lists in-frame clones only, not all of them. This sample has hundreds of thousands of clones, with approximately 10% found just once. Source material: naive CD4+ T cells from blood. Receptor source: a young man with type 1 diabetes.

This clone was observed a handful of times. The chain links TRBV19 to TRBJ2-1; the match to TRBD1 covers 8 bases. V dropped 6 bases and J dropped 6; count of bases not matched to a gene: 7. Germline loops: CDR1 LNHDA, CDR2 SQIVND (reference sequence). This CDR3 region has 14 residues. In nucleotides, the CDR3 is TGTGCCAGTAGCCGGGACAGGAGATCCAATGAGCAGTTCTTC. It specifies CASSRDRRSNEQFF.

In its sample, this clone was seen a few times. The V call is TRBV14, the J call TRBJ2-3; 7 bases are shared with TRBD1. The junction had 9 bases not matched to a gene; V was cut back by 5 bases and J by 10 bases. Germline CDR1 reads SGHDN; CDR2 reads FVKESK. The CDR3 sequence is 13 residues long. As DNA, the CDR3 is TGTGCCAGCAGCTCCAACCCGACAGGGCCGCAGTATTTT. This gives the protein CASSSNPTGPQYF.

The rearrangement links TRBV14 to TRBJ1-1; TRBD1 is a possible D gene (6 bases). CDR3 length equals 13 residues. The germline V gene encodes CDR1 SGHDN and CDR2 FVKESK. Trimming removed 4 bases at V and 4 bases at J, with 10 bases between. The CDR3 is CASSLRGGTEAFF. The CDR3, as DNA: TGTGCCAGCAGCCTGAGAGGGGGCACTGAAGCTTTCTTT.

The table lists this clone with a few counts. The chain combines TRBV7-2 with TRBJ1-6; no reliable D call. The V end was cut by 1 base, the J end by 9 bases, with 7 bases between. The CDR3 totals 13 residues. CDR1 is SGHTA, CDR2 FQGNSA, per germline. The DNA of the CDR3 is TGTGCCAGCAGCTTAGAGCCCCCTTCACCCCTCCACTTT. Translating gives CASSLEPPSPLHF.

This clone has a handful of counts. The chain couples TRBV2 to TRBJ2-5; D perhaps matches TRBD2 (5 bases). The CDR3 covers 12 residues. The V gene's germline CDR1 is SNHLY and CDR2 FYNNEI. Trimming cost V 6 bases and J 7 bases, with 12 bases left between them. CDR3 region: CASRPGDSTQYF. In nucleotides, the CDR3 is TGTGCCAGCAGGCCCGGGGATTCGACCCAGTACTTC.

J is TRBJ2-5 and V is TRBV2, with D unclear. Trimming removed 1 base from V and 4 bases from J, with 7 bases in between. Germline-derived CDR1 and CDR2 are SNHLY and FYNNEI. The CDR3 is 13 amino acids. DNA of the CDR3: TGTGCCAGCAGTGAAGGGGCAGGAGAGACCCAGTACTTC. It specifies CASSEGAGETQYF.

The chain has TRBV7-2 and TRBJ2-3; TRBD2 matches 7 bases. The CDR3 runs 16 residues. Looked up from germline, CDR1 is SGHTA and CDR2 is FQGNSA. J gave up 2 bases and V 5 bases, and 10 bases lay outside the gene matches. The CDR3 nucleotides read TGTGCCAGCAGCCCCCTACGGGGGAGGGTCACAGATACGCAGTATTTT. This codes for CASSPLRGRVTDTQYF.

A note on this clone: Other nucleotide sequences from this sample produce the same CDR3. The V call is TRBV7-9, the J call TRBJ1-1; the D is unclear. V was pared by 4 bases and J by 5 bases, with 8 bases between. There are 12 residues in the CDR3. From germline, CDR1 is SEHNR and CDR2 FQNEAQ (reference sequence). The CDR3 is CASSSGGTEAFF. For the CDR3, the DNA is TGTGCCAGCAGCTCCGGAGGAACTGAAGCTTTCTTT.

As DNA, the CDR3 is TGTGCCAGCAGCTCGGGGACAGGGGGCGATGAGCAGTTCTTC. This sequence encodes CASSSGTGGDEQFF. This chain uses TRBV7-3 with TRBJ2-1; 12 bases align to TRBD1. The germline gives CDR1 SGHTA, CDR2 FQGTGA. J lost 8 bases, V lost 4 bases, and 3 bases had no gene match. The CDR3 has 14 amino acids.

In this sample, this clone turned up a few times. The chain couples TRBV4-2 to TRBJ2-3, with D possibly matching TRBD1 (6 bases). There are 15 residues in the CDR3. V dropped 3 bases and J dropped 6 bases, with 16 bases sitting between them. Per the germline V gene, CDR1 is LGHNA and CDR2 is YNFKEQ. CDR3 region: CASSQKQGEGDTQYF. DNA of the CDR3: TGTGCCAGCAGCCAGAAACAGGGTGAAGGGGATACGCAGTATTTT.

This clone was recorded a few times. The chain joins TRBV14 to TRBJ2-3; D is uncertain. Trimming took off 2 bases at V and 5 bases at J, with 8 bases between the two ends. Germline-derived CDR1 and CDR2 are SGHDN and FVKESK. The CDR3 contains 13 residues. CDR3 in amino acids: CASSQRLLDTQYF. DNA of the CDR3: TGTGCCAGCAGCCAACGACTCCTAGATACGCAGTATTTT.

The chain joins TRBV7-2 to TRBJ2-3; 11 positions agree with TRBD2. With 5 bases clipped from V and 8 bases from J, the junction kept 6 bases outside the gene matches. Per the germline V gene, CDR1 is SGHTA and CDR2 is FQGNSA. The CDR3 has 14 amino acids. CDR3 nucleotides: TGTGCCAGCAGCGTTAGCGGGGGGGAGGGTACGCAGTATTTT. Protein: CASSVSGGEGTQYF.

The rearrangement uses TRBV18 and TRBJ2-7, with a tentative D call TRBD1 (5 bases). Trimming shortened V by 3 bases and J by 0 bases, and 15 bases separated the two germline ends. Germline V gene lookup returns CDR1 KGHSH and CDR2 LQKENI. The CDR3 runs 16 residues. As DNA, the CDR3 is TGTGCCAGCTCACCGTGGGCAGGGCCGAGCTCCTACGAGCAGTACTTC. It codes for CASSPWAGPSSYEQYF.

This clone was detected a few times. This chain connects TRBV4-1 to TRBJ1-4, with D unclear. This CDR3 has 17 amino acids. The germline V gene encodes CDR1 MGHRA and CDR2 YSYEKL. The V and J ends lost 1 base and 2 bases respectively, with 14 bases between them. The CDR3 here is CASSQVGGPGTNEKLFF. Here the CDR3 DNA reads TGCGCCAGCAGCCAAGTTGGAGGTCCCGGGACTAATGAAAAACTGTTTTTT.

The chain combines TRBV27 with TRBJ2-7; maybe TRBD2 (6 bases). The germline gives CDR1 MNHEY, CDR2 SMNVEV (reference sequence). The CDR3 is 12 residues long. The V and J ends lost 5 bases and 6 bases respectively, with 11 bases between them. The CDR3 nucleotides read TGTGCCAGCAGTCGGGACTTCGGCGAGCAGTACTTC. Translated: CASSRDFGEQYF.

The table lists this clone with a few counts. This sequence joins TRBV19 and TRBJ1-2; D not certain. CDR1 is LNHDA, CDR2 SQIVND, per germline (reference sequence). The CDR3 consists of 14 residues. Trimming took 4 bases from V and 4 from J, leaving 13 bases between them. The CDR3 region is CASSTTGRTYGYTF. The CDR3 nucleotides are TGTGCCAGTAGTACAACGGGGAGGACCTATGGCTACACCTTC.

This clone was found a few times. The gene calls are TRBV5-1 and TRBJ1-2; no definite D call. V dropped 2 bases and J dropped 4 bases, with 15 bases sitting between them. The CDR3 consists of 15 residues. Germline V gives CDR1 SGHRS, CDR2 YFSETQ. The CDR3 DNA reads TGCGCCAGCAGCTTACGAGTCGAGGGATTCTATGGCTACACCTTC. This gives the protein CASSLRVEGFYGYTF.

This clone has just a few counts. The rearrangement joins TRBV10-3 to TRBJ1-6, with 11 positions matching TRBD1. The CDR3 length is 13 residues. In germline, CDR1 is ENHRY, CDR2 SYGVKD. V dropped 9 bases and J dropped 9; count of bases not matched to a gene: 4. The CDR3 DNA reads TGTGCCATTGGGACAGGGGGAGTTTCACCCCTCCACTTT. Protein sequence: CAIGTGGVSPLHF.

The rearrangement joins TRBV19 to TRBJ2-1; TRBD1 aligns across 7 bases. V lost 4 bases and J lost 5; bases outside the gene matches: 11. The length of the CDR3 is 16 residues. The germline CDR1 and CDR2 sequences are LNHDA and SQIVND (reference sequence). As DNA, the CDR3 is TGTGCCAGTAGTAAAACCCGGCCAGGGGGACACAATGAGCAGTTCTTC. Translation gives CASSKTRPGGHNEQFF. Full variable domain (remainder filled in from reference TRBV19 and TRBJ2-1): DGGITQSPKYLFRKEGQNVTLSCEQNLNHDAMYWYRQDPGQGLRLIYYSQIVNDFQKGDIAEGYSVSREKKESFPLTVTSAQKNPTAFYLCASSKTRPGGHNEQFFGPGTRLTVL.

This chain connects TRBV5-1 to TRBJ2-1, with 8 nucleotides matching TRBD1. The junction had 10 bases not matched to a gene; V was cut back by 2 bases and J by 6 bases. Germline V CDR1 and CDR2: SGHRS, YFSETQ. The CDR3 contains 16 residues. The CDR3 coding sequence is TGCGCCAGCAGCTTACCACAGGGGGGAATTAGCAATGAGCAGTTCTTC. Translating it yields CASSLPQGGISNEQFF.

This clone was counted a few times. V and J are TRBV2 and TRBJ2-7; 10 bases line up with TRBD1. J was trimmed by 7 bases and V by 7 bases; bases with no gene match: 10. Germline V lookup: CDR1 SNHLY, CDR2 FYNNEI. CDR3 length: 14 residues. The chain's CDR3 is CASTADRGTEEQYF. CDR3 nucleotides: TGTGCCAGCACAGCGGACAGGGGGACCGAAGAGCAGTACTTC.

A remark on this clone: The sample has other DNA sequences that encode this CDR3 too. The chain recombines TRBV19 with TRBJ2-5; perhaps TRBD1 as D (6 bases). Per germline, CDR1 LNHDA and CDR2 SQIVND (reference sequence). The V end lost 3 bases, the J end lost 4 bases, and 9 bases lay between the germline ends. The CDR3 runs to 13 residues. The CDR3 DNA follows: TGTGCCAGTAGTATTAGGGGGTCAGAGACCCAGTACTTC. It specifies CASSIRGSETQYF.

The CDR3 spells CASSLDRGQNEQYF. The CDR3 DNA reads TGCGCCAGCAGCTTGGACAGGGGGCAGAACGAGCAGTACTTC. The chain has TRBV5-1 and TRBJ2-7; 9 bases align to TRBD1. This CDR3 contains 14 residues. Germline trimming cut 0 bases from V and 5 bases from J; bases unmatched to any gene: 3. CDR1 SGHRS and CDR2 YFSETQ come from the germline V gene. The variable domain in full, completed from reference TRBV5-1 and TRBJ2-7, reads KAGVTQTPRYLIKTRGQQVTLSCSPISGHRSVSWYQQTPGQGLQFLFEYFSETQRNKGNFPGRFSGRQFSNSRSEMNVSTLELGDSALYLCASSLDRGQNEQYFGPGTRLTVT.

This clone was counted a few times. This rearrangement joins TRBV7-9 to TRBJ1-5, with D possibly TRBD1 on 6 matching bases. The length of the CDR3 is 15 residues. Trimming cost V 2 bases and J 1 base, with 9 bases left between them. CDR1 is SEHNR and CDR2 is FQNEAQ in the germline V gene (reference sequence). CDR3 region: CASSLTGQSNQPQHF. The CDR3 DNA follows: TGTGCCAGCAGCTTAACAGGGCAAAGCAATCAGCCCCAGCATTTT.

This clone was counted only a few times. The chain uses TRBV7-3 and TRBJ1-4; 11 positions match TRBD1. This CDR3 region has 18 residues. CDR1 is SGHTA and CDR2 is FQGTGA in the germline V gene. Germline trimming cut 4 bases from V and 3 bases from J; bases unmatched to any gene: 10. In DNA form, the CDR3 reads TGTGCCAGCAGCTCCCGGACAGGGGGCGGTTTGGCTAATGAAAAACTGTTTTTT. Translated, it gives CASSSRTGGGLANEKLFF.

This chain links TRBV28 with TRBJ2-1; D possibly corresponds to TRBD2 (5 bases). Trimming shortened V by 8 bases and J by 6 bases, and 11 bases separated the two germline ends. The length of the CDR3 is 12 residues. Germline values: CDR1 MDHEN, CDR2 SYDVKM. The CDR3 DNA follows: TGTGCCAGCTTTAGCGTTGGCAATGAGCAGTTCTTC. Its protein is CASFSVGNEQFF.

The chain has TRBV11-2 and TRBJ2-6, with D possibly matching TRBD1 (5 bases). Germline-derived CDR1 and CDR2 are SGHAT and FQNNGV. There are 14 residues in the CDR3. Deletions cut 5 bases from V and 4 bases from J, with 9 bases between. CDR3 sequence reads: CASSPPGGANVLTF. In DNA form, the CDR3 reads TGTGCCAGCAGCCCTCCAGGGGGGGCCAACGTCCTGACTTTC.

V usage is TRBV18 and J usage is TRBJ1-1; no clear D gene. Between the trimmed V and J ends, which lost 1 base and 1 base, there was a span of 13 bases. Germline V gene data show CDR1 as KGHSH and CDR2 as LQKENI. CDR3 length equals 16 residues. As DNA, the CDR3 is TGTGCCAGCTCACCACGGGTCGGGTCGAGGAACACTGAAGCTTTCTTT. Translated: CASSPRVGSRNTEAFF.

This clone occurred a few times. The rearrangement joins TRBV10-3 to TRBJ1-1; no firm D call. With 10 bases removed from V and 1 base from J, the gap between germline ends came to 10 bases. Per germline, CDR1 ENHRY and CDR2 SYGVKD. CDR3 length: 12 amino acids. CDR3 DNA: TGTGCCACCGCGTCGGGGAACACTGAAGCTTTCTTT. Its translation is CATASGNTEAFF.

The chain has TRBV15 and TRBJ2-7; 7 bases match TRBD2. V lost 0 bases and J lost 3; bases outside the gene matches: 8. The CDR3 runs to 16 residues. CDR1 is LNHNV and CDR2 is YYDKDF in the germline V gene (reference sequence). This CDR3 is CATSRDRGDSRYEQYF. Here the CDR3 DNA reads TGTGCCACCAGCAGAGATCGGGGGGACTCGCGCTACGAGCAGTACTTC.

The rearrangement uses TRBV5-8 and TRBJ1-4; 9 bases line up with TRBD1. This CDR3 is built from 15 residues. The J segment lost 5 bases and the V segment lost 4 bases, leaving 6 bases of the junction unmatched. CDR1 and CDR2 from the germline V gene are SGHTS and YDEGEE. The CDR3 spells CASSRLGTGNEKLFF. The CDR3 DNA is TGTGCCAGCAGCCGGCTCGGGACAGGGAATGAAAAACTGTTTTTT.

CDR3 DNA sequence: TGTGCCAGCAGTGAAGGGGCTGCTGCCTACAATGAGCAGTTCTTC. Translation: CASSEGAAAYNEQFF. The chain carries TRBV25-1 and TRBJ2-1; possibly TRBD1 for D (5 bases). CDR1 and CDR2 from the germline V gene are MGHDK and SYGVNS. V was trimmed by 2 bases and J by 2 bases, leaving 10 bases between them. The CDR3 covers 15 residues. Together with reference TRBV25-1 and TRBJ2-1, the CDR3 gives the full variable domain: EADIYQTPRYLVIGTGKKITLECSQTMGHDKMYWYQQDPGMELHLIHYSYGVNSTEKGDLSSESTVSRIRTEHFPLTLESARPSHTSQYLCASSEGAAAYNEQFFGPGTRLTVL.